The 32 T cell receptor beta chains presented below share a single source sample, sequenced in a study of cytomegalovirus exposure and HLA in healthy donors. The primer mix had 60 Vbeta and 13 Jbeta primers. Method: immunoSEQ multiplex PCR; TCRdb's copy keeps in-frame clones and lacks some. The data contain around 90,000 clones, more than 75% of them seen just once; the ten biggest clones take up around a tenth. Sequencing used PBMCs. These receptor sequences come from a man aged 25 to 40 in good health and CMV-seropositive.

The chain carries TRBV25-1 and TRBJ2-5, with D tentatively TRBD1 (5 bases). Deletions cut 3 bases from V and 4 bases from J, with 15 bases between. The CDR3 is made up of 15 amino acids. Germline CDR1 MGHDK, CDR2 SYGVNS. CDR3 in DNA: TGTGCCAGCAGTGATTCGCAGGGATTTTCAGAGACCCAGTACTTC. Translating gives CASSDSQGFSETQYF. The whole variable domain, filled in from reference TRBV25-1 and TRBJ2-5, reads EADIYQTPRYLVIGTGKKITLECSQTMGHDKMYWYQQDPGMELHLIHYSYGVNSTEKGDLSSESTVSRIRTEHFPLTLESARPSHTSQYLCASSDSQGFSETQYFGPGTRLLVL.

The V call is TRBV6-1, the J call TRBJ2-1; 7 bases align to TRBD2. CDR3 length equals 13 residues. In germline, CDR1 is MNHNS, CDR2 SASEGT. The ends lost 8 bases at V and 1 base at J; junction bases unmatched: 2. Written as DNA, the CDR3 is TGTGCCAGCGAGCGGGGATCCTACAATGAGCAGTTCTTC. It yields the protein CASERGSYNEQFF.

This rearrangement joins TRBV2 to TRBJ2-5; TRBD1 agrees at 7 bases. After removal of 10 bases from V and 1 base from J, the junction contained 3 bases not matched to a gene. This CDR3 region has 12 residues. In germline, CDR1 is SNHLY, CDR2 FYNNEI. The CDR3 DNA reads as TGTGCCATCGGGGACAGCCAAGAGACCCAGTACTTC. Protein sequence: CAIGDSQETQYF.

The CDR3 sequence is CASSITINQPQHF. CDR3 in DNA: TGTGCCAGTAGTATAACTATTAATCAGCCCCAGCATTTT. The rearrangement joins TRBV19 to TRBJ1-5, with unresolved D. The germline V gene has CDR1 LNHDA and CDR2 SQIVND (reference sequence). The V end was cut by 2 bases, the J end by 4 bases, with 6 bases between. The CDR3 runs to 13 residues.

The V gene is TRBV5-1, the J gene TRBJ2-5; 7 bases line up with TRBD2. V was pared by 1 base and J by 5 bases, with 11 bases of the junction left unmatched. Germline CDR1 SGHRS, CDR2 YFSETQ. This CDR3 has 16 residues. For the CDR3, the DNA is TGCGCCAGCAGCTTGAATCCCACGGGAGGTGAGGAGACCCAGTACTTC. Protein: CASSLNPTGGEETQYF.

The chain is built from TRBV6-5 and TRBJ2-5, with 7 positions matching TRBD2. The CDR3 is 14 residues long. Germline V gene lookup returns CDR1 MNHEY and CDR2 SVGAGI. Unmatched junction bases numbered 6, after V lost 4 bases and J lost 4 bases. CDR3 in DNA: TGTGCCAGCAGTTTGGGAGGGCCTCTAGAGACCCAGTACTTC. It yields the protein CASSLGGPLETQYF.

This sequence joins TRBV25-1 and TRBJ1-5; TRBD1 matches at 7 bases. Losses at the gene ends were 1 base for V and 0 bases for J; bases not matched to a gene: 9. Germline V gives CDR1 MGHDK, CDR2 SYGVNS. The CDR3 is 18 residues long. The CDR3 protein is CASSESFRTGFSNQPQHF. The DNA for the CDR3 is TGTGCCAGCAGTGAATCTTTCCGGACAGGATTTAGCAATCAGCCCCAGCATTTT.

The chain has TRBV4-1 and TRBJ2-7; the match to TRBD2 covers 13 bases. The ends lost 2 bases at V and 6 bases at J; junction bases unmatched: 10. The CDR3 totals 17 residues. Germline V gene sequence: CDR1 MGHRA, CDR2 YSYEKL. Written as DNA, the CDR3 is TGCGCCAGCAGCCAATTCTTTGGACTAGCGGGAGTAGGCGAGCAGTACTTC. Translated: CASSQFFGLAGVGEQYF.

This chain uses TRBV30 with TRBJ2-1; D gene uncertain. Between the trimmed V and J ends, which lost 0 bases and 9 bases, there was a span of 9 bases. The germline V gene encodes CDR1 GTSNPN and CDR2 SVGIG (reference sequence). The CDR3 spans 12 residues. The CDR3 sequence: CAWSVLAAEQFF. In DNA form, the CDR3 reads TGTGCCTGGAGTGTACTTGCGGCTGAGCAGTTCTTC.

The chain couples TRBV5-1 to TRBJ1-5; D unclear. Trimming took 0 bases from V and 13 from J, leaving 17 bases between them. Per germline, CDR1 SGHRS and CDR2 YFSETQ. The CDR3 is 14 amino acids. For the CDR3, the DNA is TGCGCCAGCAGCTTGGACGGGCGTCAGAGGGCGCAGCATTTT. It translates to CASSLDGRQRAQHF.

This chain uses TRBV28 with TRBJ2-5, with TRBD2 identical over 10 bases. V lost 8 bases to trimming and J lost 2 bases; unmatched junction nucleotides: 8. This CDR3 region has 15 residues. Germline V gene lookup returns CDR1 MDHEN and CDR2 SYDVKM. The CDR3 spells CASVSSGRPQETQYF. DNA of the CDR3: TGTGCCAGCGTTTCTAGCGGGAGACCACAAGAGACCCAGTACTTC.

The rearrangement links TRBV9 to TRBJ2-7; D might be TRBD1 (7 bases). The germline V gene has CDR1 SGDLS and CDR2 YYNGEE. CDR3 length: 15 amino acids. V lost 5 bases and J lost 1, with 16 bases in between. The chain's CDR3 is CASSTGLTGSYEQYF. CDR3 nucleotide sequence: TGTGCCAGCAGTACGGGACTGACAGGGTCCTACGAGCAGTACTTC.

The CDR3 DNA follows: TGTGCCAGCACCAGCAGCGGGAGGGCCTACAATGAGCAGTTCTTC. This encodes CASTSSGRAYNEQFF. The chain combines TRBV5-4 with TRBJ2-1; 10 bases agree with TRBD2. The germline gives CDR1 SGHNT, CDR2 YYREEE (reference sequence). V lost 6 bases to trimming and J lost 2 bases; unmatched junction nucleotides: 5. The CDR3 has 15 residues.

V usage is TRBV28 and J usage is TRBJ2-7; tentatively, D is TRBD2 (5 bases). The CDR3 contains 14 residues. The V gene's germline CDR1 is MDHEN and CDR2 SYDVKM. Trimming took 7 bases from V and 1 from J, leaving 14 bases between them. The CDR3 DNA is TGTGCCAGCACCACGGGCGGGTTGTCCTACGAGCAGTACTTC. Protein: CASTTGGLSYEQYF.

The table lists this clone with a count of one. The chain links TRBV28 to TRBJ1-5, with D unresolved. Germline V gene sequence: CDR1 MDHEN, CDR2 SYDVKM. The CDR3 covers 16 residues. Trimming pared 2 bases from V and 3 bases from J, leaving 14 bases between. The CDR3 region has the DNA TGTGCCAGCAGTTTACTTCGGTCGTTTGTCAATCAGCCCCAGCATTTT. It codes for CASSLLRSFVNQPQHF.

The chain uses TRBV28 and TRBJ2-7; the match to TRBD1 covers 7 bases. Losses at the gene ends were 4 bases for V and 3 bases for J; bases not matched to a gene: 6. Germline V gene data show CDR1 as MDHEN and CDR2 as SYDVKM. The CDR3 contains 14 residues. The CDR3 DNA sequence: TGTGCCAGCAGTTCCGGGACAGCACTCTACGAGCAGTACTTC. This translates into CASSSGTALYEQYF.

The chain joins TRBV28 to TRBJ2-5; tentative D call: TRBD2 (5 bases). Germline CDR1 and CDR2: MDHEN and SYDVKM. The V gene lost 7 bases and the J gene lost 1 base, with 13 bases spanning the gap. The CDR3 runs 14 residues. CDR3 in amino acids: CASTKLEFQETQYF. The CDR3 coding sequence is TGTGCCAGCACCAAACTAGAATTCCAAGAGACCCAGTACTTC.

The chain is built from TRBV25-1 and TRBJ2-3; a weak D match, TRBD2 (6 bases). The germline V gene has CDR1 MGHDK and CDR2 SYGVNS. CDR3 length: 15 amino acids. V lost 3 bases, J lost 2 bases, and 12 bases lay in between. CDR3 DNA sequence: TGTGCCAGCAGTGAGATGGCGGGGCTCACAGATACGCAGTATTTT. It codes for CASSEMAGLTDTQYF.

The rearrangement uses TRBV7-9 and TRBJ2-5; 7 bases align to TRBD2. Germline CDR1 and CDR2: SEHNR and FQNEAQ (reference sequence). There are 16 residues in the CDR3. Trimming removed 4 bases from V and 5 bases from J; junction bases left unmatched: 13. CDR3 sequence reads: CASSSGGGPSVETQYF. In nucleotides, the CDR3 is TGTGCCAGCAGCTCGGGGGGTGGGCCGAGCGTTGAGACCCAGTACTTC.

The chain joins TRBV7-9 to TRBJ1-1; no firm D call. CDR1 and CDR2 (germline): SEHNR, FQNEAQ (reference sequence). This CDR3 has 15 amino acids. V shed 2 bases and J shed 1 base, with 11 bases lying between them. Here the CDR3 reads CASSLPAGTNTEAFF. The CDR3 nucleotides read TGTGCCAGCAGCTTACCGGCGGGAACGAACACTGAAGCTTTCTTT.

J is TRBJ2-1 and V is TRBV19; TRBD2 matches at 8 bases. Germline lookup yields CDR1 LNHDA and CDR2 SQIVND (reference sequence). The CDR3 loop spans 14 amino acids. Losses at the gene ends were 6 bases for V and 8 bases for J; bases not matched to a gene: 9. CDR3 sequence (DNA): TGTGCCAGTAGCCGGAGGACTAGCCGCGATGAGCAGTTCTTC. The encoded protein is CASSRRTSRDEQFF. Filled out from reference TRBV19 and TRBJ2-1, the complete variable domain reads DGGITQSPKYLFRKEGQNVTLSCEQNLNHDAMYWYRQDPGQGLRLIYYSQIVNDFQKGDIAEGYSVSREKKESFPLTVTSAQKNPTAFYLCASSRRTSRDEQFFGPGTRLTVL.

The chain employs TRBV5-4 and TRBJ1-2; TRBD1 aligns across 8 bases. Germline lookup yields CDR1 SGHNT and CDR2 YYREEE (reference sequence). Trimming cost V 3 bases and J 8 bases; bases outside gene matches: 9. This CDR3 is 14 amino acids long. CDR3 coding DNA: TGTGCCAGCAGCTGGACAGGGCTACCCCACGGCTACACCTTC. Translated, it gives CASSWTGLPHGYTF. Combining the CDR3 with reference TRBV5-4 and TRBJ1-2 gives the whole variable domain ETGVTQSPTHLIKTRGQQVTLRCSSQSGHNTVSWYQQALGQGPQFIFQYYREEENGRGNFPPRFSGLQFPNYSSELNVNALELDDSALYLCASSWTGLPHGYTFGSGTRLTVV.

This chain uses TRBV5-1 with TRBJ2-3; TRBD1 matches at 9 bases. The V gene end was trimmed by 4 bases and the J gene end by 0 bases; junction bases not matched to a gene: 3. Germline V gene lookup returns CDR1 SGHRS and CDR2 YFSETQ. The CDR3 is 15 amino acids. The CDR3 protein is CASSVGTGSTDTQYF. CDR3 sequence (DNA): TGCGCCAGCAGCGTGGGGACAGGGAGCACAGATACGCAGTATTTT.

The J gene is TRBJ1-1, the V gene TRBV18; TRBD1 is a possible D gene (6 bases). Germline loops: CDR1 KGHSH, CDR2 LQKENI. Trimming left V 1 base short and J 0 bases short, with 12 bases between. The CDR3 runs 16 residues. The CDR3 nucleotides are TGTGCCAGCTCACCACAGGGGGTACCCATGAACACTGAAGCTTTCTTT. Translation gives CASSPQGVPMNTEAFF.

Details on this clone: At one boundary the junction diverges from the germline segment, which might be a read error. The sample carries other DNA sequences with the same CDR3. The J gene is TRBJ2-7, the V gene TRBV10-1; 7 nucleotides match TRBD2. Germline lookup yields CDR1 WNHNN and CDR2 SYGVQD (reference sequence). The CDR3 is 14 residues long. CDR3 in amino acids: CASSSQAGSYEQYF. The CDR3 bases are TGCGCCAGCAGTTCTCAAGCGGGGTCCTATGAGCAGTACTTC.

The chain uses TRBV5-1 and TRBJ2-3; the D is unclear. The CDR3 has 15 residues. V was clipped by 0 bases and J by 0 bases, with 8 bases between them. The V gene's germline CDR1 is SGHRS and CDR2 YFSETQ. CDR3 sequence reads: CASSLDGLSTDTQYF. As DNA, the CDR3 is TGCGCCAGCAGCTTGGACGGTCTCAGCACAGATACGCAGTATTTT.

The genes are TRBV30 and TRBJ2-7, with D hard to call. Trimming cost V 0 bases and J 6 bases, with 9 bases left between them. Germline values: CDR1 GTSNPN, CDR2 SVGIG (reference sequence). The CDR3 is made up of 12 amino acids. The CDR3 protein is CAWSVAHAEQYF. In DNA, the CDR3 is TGTGCCTGGAGTGTAGCCCACGCCGAGCAGTACTTC.

CDR3 coding DNA: TGTGCCAGTAGTCCCGCCTCCAGGACAAGGCCGTTGAGGGGCTACACCTTC. Protein: CASSPASRTRPLRGYTF. The chain couples TRBV19 to TRBJ1-2; maybe TRBD1 (5 bases). The CDR3 is 17 residues long. Germline CDR1 reads LNHDA; CDR2 reads SQIVND (reference sequence). V was trimmed by 5 bases and J by 8 bases, leaving 27 bases between them.

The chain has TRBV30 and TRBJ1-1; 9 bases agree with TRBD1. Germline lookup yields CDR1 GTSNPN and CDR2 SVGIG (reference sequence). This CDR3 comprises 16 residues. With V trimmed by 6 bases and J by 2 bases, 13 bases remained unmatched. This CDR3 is CACRSSGTGPNTEAFF. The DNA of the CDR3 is TGTGCCTGCCGGTCGAGCGGGACAGGGCCCAACACTGAAGCTTTCTTT.

CDR3: CASSFDSTGISELFF. DNA for the CDR3: TGTGCCAGCAGTTTTGATAGCACAGGGATATCGGAACTGTTTTTT. V usage is TRBV28 and J usage is TRBJ1-4, with D possibly matching TRBD1 (6 bases). The germline V gene encodes CDR1 MDHEN and CDR2 SYDVKM. V dropped 3 bases and J dropped 12 bases, with 20 bases sitting between them. CDR3 length: 15 amino acids.

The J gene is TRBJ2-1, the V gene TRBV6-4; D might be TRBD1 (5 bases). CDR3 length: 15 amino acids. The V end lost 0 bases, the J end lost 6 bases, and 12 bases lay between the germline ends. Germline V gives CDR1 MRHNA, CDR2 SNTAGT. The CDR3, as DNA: TGTGCCAGCAGTGACTCGACAGAAGGCAGCAATGAGCAGTTCTTC. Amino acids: CASSDSTEGSNEQFF.

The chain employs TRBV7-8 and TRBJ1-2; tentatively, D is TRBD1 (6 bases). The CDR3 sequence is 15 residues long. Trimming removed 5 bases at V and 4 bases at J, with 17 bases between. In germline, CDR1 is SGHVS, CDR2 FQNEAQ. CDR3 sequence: CASSTSDSHSYGYTF. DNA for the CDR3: TGTGCCAGCAGCACCTCGGACAGCCACTCCTATGGCTACACCTTC.